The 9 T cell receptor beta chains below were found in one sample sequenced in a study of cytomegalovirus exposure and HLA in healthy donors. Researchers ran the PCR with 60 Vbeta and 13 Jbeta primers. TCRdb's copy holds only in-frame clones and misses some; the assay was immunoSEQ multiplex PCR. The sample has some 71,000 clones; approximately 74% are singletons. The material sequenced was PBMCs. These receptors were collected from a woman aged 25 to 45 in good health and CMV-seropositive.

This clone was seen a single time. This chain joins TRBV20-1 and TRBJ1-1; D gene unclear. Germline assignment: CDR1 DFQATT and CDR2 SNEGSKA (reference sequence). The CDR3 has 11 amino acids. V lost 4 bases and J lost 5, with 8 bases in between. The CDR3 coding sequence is TGCAGTGCTATACCGGGGACTGAAGCTTTCTTT. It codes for CSAIPGTEAFF.

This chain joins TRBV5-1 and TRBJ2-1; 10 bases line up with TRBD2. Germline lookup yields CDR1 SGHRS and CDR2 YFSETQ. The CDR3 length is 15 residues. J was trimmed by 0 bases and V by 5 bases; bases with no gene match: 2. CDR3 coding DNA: TGCGCCAGCAGTCCTAGCGGGAGCTCCTACAATGAGCAGTTCTTC. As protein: CASSPSGSSYNEQFF.

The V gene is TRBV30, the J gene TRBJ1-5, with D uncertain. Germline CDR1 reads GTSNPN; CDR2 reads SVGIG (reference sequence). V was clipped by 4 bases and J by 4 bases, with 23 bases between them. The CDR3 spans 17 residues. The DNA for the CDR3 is TGTGCCTGGAAACCCGGGGATTTCTTAAATGGGAATCAGCCCCAGCATTTT. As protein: CAWKPGDFLNGNQPQHF.

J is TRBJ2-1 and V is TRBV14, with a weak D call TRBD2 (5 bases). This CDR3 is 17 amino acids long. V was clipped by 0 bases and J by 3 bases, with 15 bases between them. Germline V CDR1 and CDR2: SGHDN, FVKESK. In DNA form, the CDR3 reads TGTGCCAGCAGCCAAGAGGCTAGCAGCTACAACTACAATGAGCAGTTCTTC. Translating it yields CASSQEASSYNYNEQFF.

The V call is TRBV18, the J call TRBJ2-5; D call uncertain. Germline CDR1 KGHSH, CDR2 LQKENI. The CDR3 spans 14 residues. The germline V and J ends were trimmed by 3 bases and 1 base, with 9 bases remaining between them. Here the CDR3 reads CASSPESGQETQYF. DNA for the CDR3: TGTGCCAGCTCACCCGAATCGGGCCAAGAGACCCAGTACTTC.

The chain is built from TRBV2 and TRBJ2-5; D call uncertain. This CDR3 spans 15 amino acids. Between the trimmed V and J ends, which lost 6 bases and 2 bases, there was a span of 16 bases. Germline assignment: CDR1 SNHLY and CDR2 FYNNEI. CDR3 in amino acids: CASRLLMTSQETQYF. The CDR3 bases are TGTGCCAGCAGATTACTGATGACAAGTCAAGAGACCCAGTACTTC.

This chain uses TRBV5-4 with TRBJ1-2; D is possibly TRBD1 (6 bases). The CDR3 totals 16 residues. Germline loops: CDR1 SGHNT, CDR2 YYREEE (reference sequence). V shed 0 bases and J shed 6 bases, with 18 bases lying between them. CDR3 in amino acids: CASSLAMQGQSNGYTF. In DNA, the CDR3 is TGTGCCAGCAGCTTGGCCATGCAGGGGCAGTCGAATGGCTACACCTTC.

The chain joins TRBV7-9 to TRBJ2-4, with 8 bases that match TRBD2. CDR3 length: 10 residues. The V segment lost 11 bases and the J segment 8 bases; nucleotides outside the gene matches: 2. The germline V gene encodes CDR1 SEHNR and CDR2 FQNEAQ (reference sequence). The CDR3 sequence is CAAGGDIQYF. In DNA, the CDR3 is TGTGCCGCCGGGGGGGACATTCAGTACTTC.

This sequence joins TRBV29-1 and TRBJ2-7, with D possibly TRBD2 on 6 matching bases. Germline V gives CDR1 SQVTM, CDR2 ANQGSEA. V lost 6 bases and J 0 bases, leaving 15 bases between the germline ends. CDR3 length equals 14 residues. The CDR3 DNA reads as TGCAGCGTCGGGATTAGCGGTCGCTCCTACGAGCAGTACTTC. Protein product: CSVGISGRSYEQYF.